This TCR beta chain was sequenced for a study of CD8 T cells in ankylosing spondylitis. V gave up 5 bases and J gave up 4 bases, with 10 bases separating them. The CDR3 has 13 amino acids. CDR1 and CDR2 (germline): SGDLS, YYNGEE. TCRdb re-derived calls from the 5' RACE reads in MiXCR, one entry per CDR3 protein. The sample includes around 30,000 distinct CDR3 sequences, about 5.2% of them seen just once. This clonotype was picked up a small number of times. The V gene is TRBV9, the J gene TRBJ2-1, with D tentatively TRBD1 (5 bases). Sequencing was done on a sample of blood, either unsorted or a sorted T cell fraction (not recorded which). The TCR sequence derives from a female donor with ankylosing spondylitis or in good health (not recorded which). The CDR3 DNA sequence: TGTGCCAGCAGTCTCTCAGGGTACAATGAGCAGTTCTTC. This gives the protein CASSLSGYNEQFF.